This TCR beta chain appears in the sequencing data of a study of chemoradiotherapy in HPV16-positive cancers. Germline loops: CDR1 SNHLY, CDR2 FYNNEI. The length of the CDR3 is 15 residues. With 7 bases clipped from V and 0 bases from J, the junction kept 5 bases outside the gene matches. Libraries were prepared by immunoSEQ multiplex PCR; TCRdb keeps only in-frame clonotypes and omits some of them. The data contain about 3,300 clones, 70% to 80% of them singletons. V is TRBV2 and J is TRBJ2-1, with 8 positions matching TRBD1. The source of this sequence is a human donor with HPV-associated anogenital cancer. The sample was acquired from a patient who underwent chemoradiotherapy. The CDR3 nucleotides are TGTGCCAGCAACCACAGGGGGGACTCCTACAATGAGCAGTTCTTC. It translates to CASNHRGDSYNEQFF. The variable domain in full, with the rest retrieved from reference TRBV2 and TRBJ2-1, is EPEVTQTPSHQVTQMGQEVILRCVPISNHLYFYWYRQILGQKVEFLVSFYNNEISEKSEIFDDQFSVERPDGSNFTLKIRSTKLEDSAMYFCASNHRGDSYNEQFFGPGTRLTVL.